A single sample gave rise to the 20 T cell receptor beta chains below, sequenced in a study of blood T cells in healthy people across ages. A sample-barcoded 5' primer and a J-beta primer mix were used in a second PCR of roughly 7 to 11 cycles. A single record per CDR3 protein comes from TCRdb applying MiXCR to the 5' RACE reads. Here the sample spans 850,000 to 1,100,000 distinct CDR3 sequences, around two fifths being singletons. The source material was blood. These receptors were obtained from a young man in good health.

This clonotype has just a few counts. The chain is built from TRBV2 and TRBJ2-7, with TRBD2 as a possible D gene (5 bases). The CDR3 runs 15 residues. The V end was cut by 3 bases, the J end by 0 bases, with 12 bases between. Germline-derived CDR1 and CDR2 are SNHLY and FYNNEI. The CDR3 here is CASSESGVVSYEQYF. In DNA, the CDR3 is TGTGCCAGCAGTGAGTCCGGGGTTGTCTCCTACGAGCAGTACTTC. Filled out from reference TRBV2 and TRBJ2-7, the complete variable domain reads EPEVTQTPSHQVTQMGQEVILRCVPISNHLYFYWYRQILGQKVEFLVSFYNNEISEKSEIFDDQFSVERPDGSNFTLKIRSTKLEDSAMYFCASSESGVVSYEQYFGPGTRLTVT.

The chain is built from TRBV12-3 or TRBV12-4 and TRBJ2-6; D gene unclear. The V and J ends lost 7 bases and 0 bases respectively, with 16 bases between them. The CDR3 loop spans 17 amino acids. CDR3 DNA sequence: TGTGCCAGCACCATAGACGAACTAAGCTCTGGGGCCAACGTCCTGACTTTC. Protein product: CASTIDELSSGANVLTF.

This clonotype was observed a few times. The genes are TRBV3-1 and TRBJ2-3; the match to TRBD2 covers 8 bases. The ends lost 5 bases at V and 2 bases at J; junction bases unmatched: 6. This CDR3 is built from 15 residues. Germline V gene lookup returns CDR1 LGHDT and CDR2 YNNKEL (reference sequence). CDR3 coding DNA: TGTGCCAGCAGCGAGAGTAGCGGGACCACAGATACGCAGTATTTT. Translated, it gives CASSESSGTTDTQYF.

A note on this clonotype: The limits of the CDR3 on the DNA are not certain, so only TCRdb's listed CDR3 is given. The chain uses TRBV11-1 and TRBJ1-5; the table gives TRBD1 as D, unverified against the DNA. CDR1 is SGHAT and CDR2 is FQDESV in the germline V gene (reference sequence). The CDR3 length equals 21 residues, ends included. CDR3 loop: CASSSTGGQDTQYFGPGTQHF.

CDR3 amino acids: CSVCVSYEDTEAFF. In nucleotides, the CDR3 is TGCAGCGTTTGTGTTTCTTATGAGGACACTGAAGCTTTCTTT. This sequence joins TRBV29-1 and TRBJ1-1; D unresolved. This CDR3 contains 14 residues. CDR1 is SQVTM and CDR2 is ANQGSEA in the germline V gene. Trimming removed 5 bases at V and 3 bases at J, with 16 bases between.

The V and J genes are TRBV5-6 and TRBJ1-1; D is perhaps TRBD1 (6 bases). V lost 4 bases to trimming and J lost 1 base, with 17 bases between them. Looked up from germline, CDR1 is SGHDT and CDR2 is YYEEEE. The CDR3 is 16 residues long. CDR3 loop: CASSPSLQGPNTEAFF. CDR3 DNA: TGTGCCAGCAGCCCATCCCTACAGGGTCCGAACACTGAAGCTTTCTTT.

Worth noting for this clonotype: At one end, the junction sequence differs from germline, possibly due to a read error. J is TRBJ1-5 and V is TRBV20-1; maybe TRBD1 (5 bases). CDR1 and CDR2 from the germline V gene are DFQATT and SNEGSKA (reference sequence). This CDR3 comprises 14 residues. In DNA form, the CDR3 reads TGCAGTGCTAGACGGGGGACTGAGAATCGGCCCCAGCATTTT. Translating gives CSARRGTENRPQHF.

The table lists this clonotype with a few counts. The CDR3 reads CSGASTGLGQPQHF. DNA for the CDR3: TGCAGTGGAGCATCGACAGGGTTAGGTCAGCCCCAGCATTTT. This chain joins TRBV20-1 and TRBJ1-5, with TRBD1 matching 7 bases. CDR3 length: 14 residues. V was pared by 7 bases and J by 6 bases, with 12 bases of the junction left unmatched. Germline lookup yields CDR1 DFQATT and CDR2 SNEGSKA (reference sequence).

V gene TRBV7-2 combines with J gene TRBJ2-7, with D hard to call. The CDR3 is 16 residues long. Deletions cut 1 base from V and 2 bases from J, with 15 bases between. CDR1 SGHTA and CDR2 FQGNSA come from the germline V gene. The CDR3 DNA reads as TGTGCCAGCAGCTTAGAGGTTTATCCCGTCCCCTACGAGCAGTACTTC. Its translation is CASSLEVYPVPYEQYF.

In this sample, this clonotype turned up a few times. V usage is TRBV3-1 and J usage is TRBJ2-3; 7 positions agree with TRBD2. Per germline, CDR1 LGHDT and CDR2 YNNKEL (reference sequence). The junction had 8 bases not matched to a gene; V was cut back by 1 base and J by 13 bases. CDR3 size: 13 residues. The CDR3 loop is CASSQVASGEEYF. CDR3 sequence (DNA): TGTGCCAGCAGCCAAGTAGCTAGCGGAGAGGAGTATTTT.

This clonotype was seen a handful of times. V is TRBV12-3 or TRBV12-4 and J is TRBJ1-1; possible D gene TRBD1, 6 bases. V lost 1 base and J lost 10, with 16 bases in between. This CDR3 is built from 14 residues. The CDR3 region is CASSLGPGGVIAFF. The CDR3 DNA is TGTGCCAGCAGTTTAGGACCCGGGGGCGTTATAGCTTTCTTT.

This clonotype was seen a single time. CDR3 amino acids: CSARDHRGRSTEAFF. Written as DNA, the CDR3 is TGCAGTGCTAGAGACCACAGGGGTCGGTCCACTGAAGCTTTCTTT. The chain links TRBV20-1 to TRBJ1-1; TRBD1 matches at 7 bases. CDR1 DFQATT and CDR2 SNEGSKA come from the germline V gene (reference sequence). The J segment lost 4 bases and the V segment lost 0 bases, leaving 8 bases of the junction unmatched. This CDR3 is built from 15 residues.

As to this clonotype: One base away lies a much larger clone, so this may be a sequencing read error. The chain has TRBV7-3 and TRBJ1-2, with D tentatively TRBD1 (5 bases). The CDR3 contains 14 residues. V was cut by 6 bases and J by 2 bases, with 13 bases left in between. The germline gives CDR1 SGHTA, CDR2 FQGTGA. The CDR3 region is CASSPMGGNYGYTF. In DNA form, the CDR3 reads TGTGCCAGCAGTCCCATGGGGGGAAACTATGGCTACACCTTC.

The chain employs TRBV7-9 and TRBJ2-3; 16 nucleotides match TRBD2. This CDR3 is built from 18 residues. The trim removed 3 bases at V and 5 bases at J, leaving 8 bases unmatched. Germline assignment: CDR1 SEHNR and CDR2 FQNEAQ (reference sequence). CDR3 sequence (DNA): TGTGCCAGCAGCTTCCCGGGACTAGCGGGGGGGCCGAAAGATACGCAGTATTTT. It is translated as CASSFPGLAGGPKDTQYF.

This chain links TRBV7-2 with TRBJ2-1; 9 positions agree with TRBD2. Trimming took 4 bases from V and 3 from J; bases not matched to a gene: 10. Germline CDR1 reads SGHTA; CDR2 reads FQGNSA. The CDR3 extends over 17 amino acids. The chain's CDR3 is CASSYAAGGYYYNEQFF. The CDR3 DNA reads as TGTGCCAGCAGCTACGCGGCGGGGGGGTACTACTACAATGAGCAGTTCTTC. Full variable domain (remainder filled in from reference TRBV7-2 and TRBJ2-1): GAGVSQSPSNKVTEKGKDVELRCDPISGHTALYWYRQSLGQGLEFLIYFQGNSAPDKSGLPSDRFSAERTGGSVSTLTIQRTQQEDSAVYLCASSYAAGGYYYNEQFFGPGTRLTVL.

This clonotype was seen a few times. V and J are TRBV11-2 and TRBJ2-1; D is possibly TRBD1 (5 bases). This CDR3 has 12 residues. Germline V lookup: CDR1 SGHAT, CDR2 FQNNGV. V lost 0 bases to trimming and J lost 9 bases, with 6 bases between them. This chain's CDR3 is CASSLDGAEQFF. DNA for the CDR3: TGTGCCAGCAGCTTAGATGGGGCTGAGCAGTTCTTC.

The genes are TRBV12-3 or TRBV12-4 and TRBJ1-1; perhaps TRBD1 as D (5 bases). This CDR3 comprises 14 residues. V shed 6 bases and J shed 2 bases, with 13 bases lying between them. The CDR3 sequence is CASSPQGENTEAFF. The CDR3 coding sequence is TGTGCCAGCAGCCCCCAGGGCGAAAACACTGAAGCTTTCTTT.

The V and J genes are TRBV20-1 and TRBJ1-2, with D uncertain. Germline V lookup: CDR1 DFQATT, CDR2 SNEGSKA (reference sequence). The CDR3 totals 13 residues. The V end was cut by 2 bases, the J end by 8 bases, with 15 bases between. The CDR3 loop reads CSARSGEGRGYTF. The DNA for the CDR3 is TGCAGTGCTAGATCCGGGGAAGGTCGCGGCTACACCTTC.

CDR3 DNA: TGTGCCAGCAGCAACCCAAATGGGGACGTTTCGAACACTGAAGCTTTCTTT. Translating it yields CASSNPNGDVSNTEAFF. The chain couples TRBV21-1 to TRBJ1-1; the D call of TRBD1 is as the table states it, not checked on the DNA. TRBV21-1 is reported as a pseudogene. There are 17 residues in the CDR3.

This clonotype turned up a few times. CDR3 amino acids: CASTEGGAVYNEQFF. As DNA, the CDR3 is TGCGCCAGCACCGAGGGGGGAGCAGTCTACAATGAGCAGTTCTTC. The chain combines TRBV5-1 with TRBJ2-1, with D tentatively TRBD1 or TRBD2 (6 bases each). Germline CDR1 is SGHRS and CDR2 is YFSETQ. There are 15 residues in the CDR3. Trimming shortened V by 6 bases and J by 3 bases, and 16 bases separated the two germline ends.